These 29 T cell receptor beta chains share one sample of origin, sequenced in a study of T cells in Graves' hyperthyroidism and ophthalmopathy. The source material, RNA transcripts, was used to amplify TCR beta CDR3 regions. A set of HTBI primers served as the primers for a first-round RT-PCR of the TCR CDR3. Each CDR3 protein gets one entry after TCRdb re-called the multiplex PCR reads with MiXCR. The sample includes 650,000 to 800,000 distinct CDR3 sequences, approximately 42% of them seen just once. The material sequenced was peripheral blood or thyroid tissue (not recorded which). These receptors were obtained from an adult man with Graves' disease, either hyperthyroidism or ophthalmopathy (not recorded which).

The CDR3, as DNA: TGCAGCGTTTGGGGCAAGAGCTCTGGGGCCAACGTCCTGACTTTC. Protein sequence: CSVWGKSSGANVLTF. J is TRBJ2-6 and V is TRBV29-1; maybe TRBD1 (5 bases). Germline CDR1 and CDR2: SQVTM and ANQGSEA. The CDR3 length is 15 residues. Trimming took off 5 bases at V and 0 bases at J, with 11 bases between the two ends.

Ten or more counts support this clonotype. This chain uses TRBV9 with TRBJ1-6; D gene unclear. V lost 0 bases, J lost 11 bases, and 12 bases lay in between. The germline V gene encodes CDR1 SGDLS and CDR2 YYNGEE. The CDR3 runs to 14 residues. The CDR3 reads CASSVAGGRAPLHF. The CDR3 nucleotides are TGTGCCAGCAGCGTAGCTGGAGGAAGGGCACCCCTCCACTTT.

Ten or more counts support this clonotype. This chain uses TRBV2 with TRBJ1-1, with D perhaps matching TRBD1 (6 bases). From germline, CDR1 is SNHLY and CDR2 FYNNEI. The V gene lost 7 bases and the J gene lost 1 base, with 10 bases spanning the gap. The CDR3 is made up of 13 amino acids. CDR3: CASKRTENTEAFF. Here the CDR3 DNA reads TGTGCCAGCAAGCGGACAGAGAACACTGAAGCTTTCTTT. Full variable domain (outside the CDR3, taken from reference TRBV2 and TRBJ1-1): EPEVTQTPSHQVTQMGQEVILRCVPISNHLYFYWYRQILGQKVEFLVSFYNNEISEKSEIFDDQFSVERPDGSNFTLKIRSTKLEDSAMYFCASKRTENTEAFFGQGTRLTVV.

This clonotype was seen many times. The rearrangement joins TRBV7-9 to TRBJ1-1; D gene ambiguous. Germline CDR1 reads SEHNR; CDR2 reads FQNEAQ (reference sequence). This CDR3 is built from 14 residues. V lost 3 bases to trimming and J lost 5 bases, with 13 bases between them. The CDR3 nucleotides read TGTGCCAGCAGCTTGAGGTACAGCTCGACTGAAGCTTTCTTT. Its protein is CASSLRYSSTEAFF.

The rearrangement links TRBV7-3 to TRBJ1-1; 12 nucleotides align to TRBD1. The trim removed 7 bases at V and 3 bases at J, leaving 6 bases unmatched. The CDR3 is 15 residues long. From germline, CDR1 is SGHTA and CDR2 FQGTGA. The CDR3 region is CASKGQGARDTEAFF. The CDR3 nucleotides read TGTGCCAGCAAGGGACAGGGGGCTCGGGACACTGAAGCTTTCTTT. The full variable domain, its missing parts supplied by reference TRBV7-3 and TRBJ1-1, is GAGVSQTPSNKVTEKGKYVELRCDPISGHTALYWYRQSLGQGPEFLIYFQGTGAADDSGLPNDRFFAVRPEGSVSTLKIQRTERGDSAVYLCASKGQGARDTEAFFGQGTRLTVV.

This clonotype was seen a handful of times. The V gene is TRBV20-1, the J gene TRBJ1-1; a weak D match, TRBD1 (5 bases). CDR3 length: 16 amino acids. Trimming cost V 1 base and J 2 bases, with 17 bases left between them. Germline values: CDR1 DFQATT, CDR2 SNEGSKA (reference sequence). CDR3 coding DNA: TGCAGTGCTAGAGCCTCTACAAGGGGTCTTAACACTGAAGCTTTCTTT. Translating it yields CSARASTRGLNTEAFF.

As concerns this clonotype: A much larger clone differs from this one at a single base, so this may be a read error. This chain uses TRBV15 with TRBJ1-2; D unclear. The CDR3 runs 14 residues. Germline V lookup: CDR1 LNHNV, CDR2 YYDKDF (reference sequence). As DNA, the CDR3 is TGTGTCACCAGCAGAGGTGCGGCTTCGGGTGGCTACACCTTC. Protein sequence: CVTSRGAASGGYTF.

Notes on this clonotype: An end of the junction differs from the germline gene, which may be a read error. This chain connects TRBV10-3 to TRBJ1-6, with D unclear. CDR1 ENHRY and CDR2 SYGVKD come from the germline V gene. The CDR3 consists of 18 residues. CDR3 amino acids: CASSYSMSDGPLNSPLHF. The CDR3 region has the DNA TGTGCCAGCAGTTACTCGATGTCGGATGGACCGCTAAATTCACCCCTCCACTTT.

In this sample, this clonotype turned up a few times. The V gene is TRBV6-1, the J gene TRBJ1-5; 9 bases align to TRBD1. This CDR3 has 16 residues. With V trimmed by 6 bases and J by 2 bases, 8 bases remained unmatched. CDR1 is MNHNS and CDR2 is SASEGT in the germline V gene. The CDR3 DNA is TGTGCCAGCAGACCGACAGGGGGTCCTGGCAATCAGCCCCAGCATTTT. Translation gives CASRPTGGPGNQPQHF.

The J gene is TRBJ1-3, the V gene TRBV11-3; D is perhaps TRBD1 (6 bases). Looked up from germline, CDR1 is SGHNT and CDR2 is YENEEA. Trimming took off 5 bases at V and 8 bases at J, with 22 bases between the two ends. This CDR3 region has 16 residues. As DNA, the CDR3 is TGTGCCAGCAGCGCCGACGGGGGGGGCCCGGGACACACCATATATTTT. The encoded protein is CASSADGGGPGHTIYF.

The chain is built from TRBV7-9 and TRBJ2-1; D is perhaps TRBD1 (6 bases). This CDR3 is built from 14 residues. The V end was cut by 3 bases, the J end by 3 bases, with 9 bases between. In germline, CDR1 is SEHNR, CDR2 FQNEAQ (reference sequence). Written as DNA, the CDR3 is TGTGCCAGCAGCTTGAGGGACATCTACAATGAGCAGTTCTTC. It yields the protein CASSLRDIYNEQFF.

V is TRBV29-1 and J is TRBJ1-1; D possibly corresponds to TRBD1 (6 bases). The germline V and J ends were trimmed by 6 bases and 1 base, with 15 bases remaining between them. The V gene's germline CDR1 is SQVTM and CDR2 ANQGSEA. The CDR3 loop spans 14 amino acids. CDR3 region: CSVRYGGTNTEAFF. CDR3 coding DNA: TGCAGCGTGCGTTACGGGGGCACGAACACTGAAGCTTTCTTT.

With respect to this clonotype: A read error may account for a junction end that differs from germline. The chain couples TRBV7-6 to TRBJ2-5; D is possibly TRBD1 (5 bases). The CDR3 extends over 15 amino acids. CDR1 SGHVS and CDR2 FNYEAQ come from the germline V gene. CDR3 DNA sequence: TGCGCCAGCAGCCAAGCCGAGCCAGGGCAAGAGACCCAGTACTTC. Its translation: CASSQAEPGQETQYF.

Details on this clonotype: The junction differs from germline at one of its ends, possibly a read error. This chain joins TRBV7-9 and TRBJ1-1; possibly TRBD1 for D (6 bases). Germline values: CDR1 SEHNR, CDR2 FQNEAQ (reference sequence). The CDR3 totals 14 residues. CDR3 DNA sequence: TGCGCCAGCAGCCCCCCGGACAGCCCGAACGAAGCTTTCTTT. Its translation is CASSPPDSPNEAFF.

In its sample, this clonotype was seen a few times. A read error may account for a junction end that differs from germline. The genes are TRBV7-8 and TRBJ2-7; 11 positions agree with TRBD1. This CDR3 has 14 residues. Germline CDR1 SGHVS, CDR2 FQNEAQ. In DNA form, the CDR3 reads TGTGCCAGCAGCACCGCCGGGACAGGGGGGTCATTGGTCTTC. This codes for CASSTAGTGGSLVF.

This clonotype was picked up many times. In nucleotides, the CDR3 is TGTGCCAGCAGCCCCAGAGCACCGAATGAAAAACTGTTTTTT. It encodes CASSPRAPNEKLFF. The V and J genes are TRBV6-5 and TRBJ1-4; D gene uncertain. The CDR3 spans 14 residues. The germline V gene encodes CDR1 MNHEY and CDR2 SVGAGI. Trimming pared 6 bases from V and 5 bases from J, leaving 13 bases between.

This clonotype has just a few counts. The J gene is TRBJ1-2, the V gene TRBV30, with a tentative D call TRBD1 (5 bases). The CDR3 runs to 11 residues. V lost 4 bases and J 2 bases, leaving 5 bases between the germline ends. Germline CDR1 and CDR2: GTSNPN and SVGIG (reference sequence). The CDR3 bases are TGTGCCTGGACAGGGAACTATGGCTACACCTTC. Protein sequence: CAWTGNYGYTF.

This clonotype was counted at least ten times. The chain joins TRBV7-9 to TRBJ1-3, with unresolved D. Trimming removed 2 bases from V and 0 bases from J, with 14 bases in between. The CDR3 covers 17 residues. Germline-derived CDR1 and CDR2 are SEHNR and FQNEAQ (reference sequence). The CDR3 DNA is TGTGCCAGCAGCTTATCCTTCGCGACGGACTCTGGAAACACCATATATTTT. Its protein is CASSLSFATDSGNTIYF.

The chain joins TRBV20-1 to TRBJ1-1, with TRBD1 matching 9 bases. The V and J ends lost 3 bases and 6 bases, in that order; junction bases with no gene match: 5. The CDR3 consists of 13 residues. Germline V lookup: CDR1 DFQATT, CDR2 SNEGSKA (reference sequence). In nucleotides, the CDR3 is TGCAGTGCTAGGGGGACAGGGAGGTCTGAAGCTTTCTTT. Translating gives CSARGTGRSEAFF.

This chain links TRBV7-9 with TRBJ2-3; the D gene could be TRBD1 or TRBD2 (5 bases each). Germline CDR1 is SEHNR and CDR2 is FQNEAQ (reference sequence). The CDR3 extends over 16 amino acids. V dropped 0 bases and J dropped 6 bases, with 16 bases sitting between them. The CDR3 is CASSLAYTRGPDTQYF. CDR3 in DNA: TGTGCCAGCAGCTTAGCTTACACAAGGGGACCTGATACGCAGTATTTT.

About this clonotype itself: Because the CDR3 is missing its conserved closing phenylalanine or tryptophan, this is likely a read error. The DNA is left out, because the CDR3 cannot be placed on it with certainty; the CDR3 is given as TCRdb lists it. The CDR3 sequence: CASRETGGG. V and J are TRBV2 and TRBJ2-7; TRBD1 is taken as the D call from the table, unchecked against the DNA. The CDR3 numbers 9 amino acids, ends counted. Looked up from germline, CDR1 is SNHLY and CDR2 is FYNNEI.

Worth noting for this clonotype: A read error may account for a junction end that differs from germline. This chain joins TRBV2 and TRBJ1-1, with 9 bases identical to TRBD1. Per the germline V gene, CDR1 is SNHLY and CDR2 is FYNNEI. This CDR3 has 14 residues. The CDR3 DNA sequence: TGTGACAGCAGTGAAGGGACAGGGAGCACTGAAGCTTTCTTT. It specifies CDSSEGTGSTEAFF.

The sample holds many counts of this clonotype. V usage is TRBV2 and J usage is TRBJ1-4; D perhaps matches TRBD1 (5 bases). The V gene's germline CDR1 is SNHLY and CDR2 FYNNEI. The CDR3 has 13 amino acids. V lost 10 bases and J 0 bases, leaving 9 bases between the germline ends. The CDR3 loop is CATRQPTNEKLFF. In nucleotides, the CDR3 is TGTGCCACAAGACAGCCAACTAATGAAAAACTGTTTTTT. Together with reference TRBV2 and TRBJ1-4, the CDR3 gives the full variable domain: EPEVTQTPSHQVTQMGQEVILRCVPISNHLYFYWYRQILGQKVEFLVSFYNNEISEKSEIFDDQFSVERPDGSNFTLKIRSTKLEDSAMYFCATRQPTNEKLFFGSGTQLSVL.

The rearrangement links TRBV5-1 to TRBJ1-1; 7 bases agree with TRBD1. The CDR3 length is 14 residues. CDR1 and CDR2 from the germline V gene are SGHRS and YFSETQ. V was clipped by 6 bases and J by 1 base; unmatched bases: 6. This CDR3 reads CASTETGRNTEAFF. The CDR3 bases are TGCGCCAGCACTGAGACAGGGAGGAACACTGAAGCTTTCTTT.

This clonotype was observed at least ten times. The V call is TRBV7-3, the J call TRBJ1-3; 10 positions match TRBD1. This CDR3 is built from 14 residues. In germline, CDR1 is SGHTA, CDR2 FQGTGA. Trimming took 2 bases from V and 7 from J; bases not matched to a gene: 2. The CDR3 DNA reads as TGTGCCAGCAGCTTACCGGGACAGGGGAACACCATATATTTT. As protein: CASSLPGQGNTIYF.

As concerns this clonotype: Given the absence of the conserved phenylalanine or tryptophan at the CDR3 end, a read error is likely. The chain joins TRBV10-2 to TRBJ1-1; 9 bases are shared with TRBD1. Germline V CDR1 and CDR2: WSHSY, SAAADI. Trimming cost V 5 bases and J 7 bases; bases outside gene matches: 5. This CDR3 has 13 residues. The DNA of the CDR3 is TGCGCCAGCAGTACAGGGGGCACGGGTGAAGCTTTCCTT. Protein sequence: CASSTGGTGEAFL.

This clonotype was counted only a few times. The J gene is TRBJ1-5, the V gene TRBV7-6, with D possibly TRBD1 on 5 matching bases. Trimming shortened V by 7 bases and J by 5 bases, and 21 bases separated the two germline ends. In germline, CDR1 is SGHVS, CDR2 FNYEAQ. The CDR3 length is 16 residues. CDR3 protein: CASTPPGGTGYQPQHF. In DNA, the CDR3 is TGTGCCAGCACCCCTCCGGGTGGGACGGGGTATCAGCCCCAGCATTTT.

This clonotype was found many times. The chain has TRBV24-1 and TRBJ1-5; D is undetermined. V lost 5 bases, J lost 1 base, and 2 bases lay in between. CDR1 and CDR2 from the germline V gene are KGHDR and SFDVKD. The CDR3 is made up of 12 amino acids. The CDR3 spells CATSASNQPQHF. As DNA, the CDR3 is TGTGCCACCAGTGCCAGCAATCAGCCCCAGCATTTT.

This clonotype was counted ten times or more. The chain carries TRBV9 and TRBJ1-2, with D maybe TRBD1 (5 bases). The V gene's germline CDR1 is SGDLS and CDR2 YYNGEE. The CDR3 runs to 13 residues. The ends were cut back, 6 bases at V and 2 bases at J, with 11 bases in the middle. In DNA, the CDR3 is TGTGCCAGCACCGTGGGGGGAAACTATGGCTACACCTTC. Translating it yields CASTVGGNYGYTF. The whole variable domain, remainder taken from reference TRBV9 and TRBJ1-2, is DSGVTQTPKHLITATGQRVTLRCSPRSGDLSVYWYQQSLDQGLQFLIQYYNGEERAKGNILERFSAQQFPDLHSELNLSSLELGDSALYFCASTVGGNYGYTFGSGTRLTVV.